These 24 T cell receptor beta chains share one sample of origin, sequenced in a study of blood T cell repertoires in COVID-19 (dated by TCRdb to 2020 to 2021). Libraries were prepared through the immunoSEQ multiplex PCR assay. This is the immuneACCESS table as TCRdb keeps it, with only in-frame sequences that have V and J called. A part of the clones is gone; compared with another copy, unresolved V genes explain less than half, and the rest is unexplained. The sample yields more than 40,000 clones; 70% to 90% were counted once. About 10% of the sample comes from the top ten. Material for sequencing was peripheral blood. These receptors were collected from a man aged 50 or older with active COVID-19.

This clone came up a few times. Here the CDR3 reads CASSVEGWGGYTF. The CDR3 nucleotides are TGTGCCAGCAGCGTAGAGGGTTGGGGCGGCTACACCTTC. The chain links TRBV9 to TRBJ1-2; TRBD1 might be the D (5 bases). From germline, CDR1 is SGDLS and CDR2 YYNGEE. The CDR3 contains 13 residues. Trimming took off 0 bases at V and 8 bases at J, with 11 bases between the two ends. Complete variable domain (other parts from reference TRBV9 and TRBJ1-2): DSGVTQTPKHLITATGQRVTLRCSPRSGDLSVYWYQQSLDQGLQFLIQYYNGEERAKGNILERFSAQQFPDLHSELNLSSLELGDSALYFCASSVEGWGGYTFGSGTRLTVV.

The chain recombines TRBV15 with TRBJ2-7, with TRBD2 identical over 7 bases. Germline assignment: CDR1 LNHNV and CDR2 YYDKDF (reference sequence). The trim removed 3 bases at V and 1 base at J, leaving 6 bases unmatched. This CDR3 is built from 15 residues. CDR3 coding DNA: TGTGCCACCAGCAGGGCTGGCGGGGGATCCTACGAGCAGTACTTC. It encodes CATSRAGGGSYEQYF.

The chain combines TRBV7-2 with TRBJ1-1; 9 bases match TRBD1. J was trimmed by 3 bases and V by 5 bases; bases with no gene match: 16. CDR1 is SGHTA, CDR2 FQGNSA, per germline. CDR3 size: 18 residues. The CDR3 loop is CASSPRRPGQGRDTEAFF. The CDR3 DNA reads TGTGCCAGCAGCCCACGACGACCGGGACAGGGTAGGGACACTGAAGCTTTCTTT. Full variable domain (outside the CDR3, taken from reference TRBV7-2 and TRBJ1-1): GAGVSQSPSNKVTEKGKDVELRCDPISGHTALYWYRQSLGQGLEFLIYFQGNSAPDKSGLPSDRFSAERTGGSVSTLTIQRTQQEDSAVYLCASSPRRPGQGRDTEAFFGQGTRLTVV.

The V and J genes are TRBV7-9 and TRBJ2-1; 10 positions match TRBD2. The V gene end was trimmed by 1 base and the J gene end by 7 bases; junction bases not matched to a gene: 10. This CDR3 has 17 amino acids. CDR1 and CDR2 (germline): SEHNR, FQNEAQ (reference sequence). CDR3 DNA: TGTGCCAGCAGCTTAGGTCACGGAGCGGGAGGGTGGAATGAGCAGTTCTTC. Amino acid sequence: CASSLGHGAGGWNEQFF. Drawing the rest from reference TRBV7-9 and TRBJ2-1, the complete variable domain is DTGVSQNPRHKITKRGQNVTFRCDPISEHNRLYWYRQTLGQGPEFLTYFQNEAQLEKSRLLSDRFSAERPKGSFSTLEIQRTEQGDSAMYLCASSLGHGAGGWNEQFFGPGTRLTVL.

This clone was counted a single time. This chain uses TRBV7-2 with TRBJ1-6; 7 bases are shared with TRBD1. CDR3 length: 16 amino acids. Germline CDR1 reads SGHTA; CDR2 reads FQGNSA. With 5 bases clipped from V and 2 bases from J, the junction kept 6 bases outside the gene matches. CDR3 sequence (DNA): TGTGCCAGCAGCCCGGCTACAGGGGCCTATAATTCACCCCTCCACTTT. It specifies CASSPATGAYNSPLHF.

The chain joins TRBV7-8 to TRBJ1-1; maybe TRBD1 (5 bases). The germline V gene encodes CDR1 SGHVS and CDR2 FQNEAQ. This CDR3 region has 14 residues. Trimming pared 2 bases from V and 5 bases from J, leaving 12 bases between. CDR3 DNA: TGTGCCAGCAGCTTATTGGGGGGGGAGACTGAAGCTTTCTTT. This codes for CASSLLGGETEAFF. Filled out from reference TRBV7-8 and TRBJ1-1, the complete variable domain reads GAGVSQSPRYKVAKRGQDVALRCDPISGHVSLFWYQQALGQGPEFLTYFQNEAQLDKSGLPSDRFFAERPEGSVSTLKIQRTQQEDSAVYLCASSLLGGETEAFFGQGTRLTVV.

The chain is built from TRBV4-3 and TRBJ2-1, with no clear D. The CDR3 is 15 amino acids. The germline V gene has CDR1 LGHNA and CDR2 YSLEER. Trimming left V 0 bases short and J 7 bases short, with 13 bases between. CDR3 sequence (DNA): TGCGCCAGCAGCCAAGAGTTGGCTAGTCTAAATGAGCAGTTCTTC. Protein: CASSQELASLNEQFF.

The rearrangement links TRBV3-1 (or the pseudogene TRBV3-2) to TRBJ1-4; perhaps TRBD1 as D (5 bases). V gave up 3 bases and J gave up 3 bases, with 8 bases separating them. Per germline, CDR1 LGHDT and CDR2 YNNKEL (reference sequence). The CDR3 has 14 residues. This CDR3 reads CASSHRASNEKLFF. The CDR3 region has the DNA TGTGCCAGCAGCCACAGGGCCTCTAATGAAAAACTGTTTTTT.

The chain recombines TRBV4-2 with TRBJ2-1, with D perhaps matching TRBD2 (5 bases). This CDR3 region has 15 residues. CDR1 and CDR2 from the germline V gene are LGHNA and YNFKEQ. Trimming stripped 0 bases from V and 4 bases from J, with 10 bases between. The CDR3, as DNA: TGTGCCAGCAGCCAAGAAACGCCGGGGTACAATGAGCAGTTCTTC. Protein sequence: CASSQETPGYNEQFF.

This chain joins TRBV10-3 and TRBJ2-2; 10 bases fit TRBD2. V lost 10 bases to trimming and J lost 3 bases; unmatched junction nucleotides: 5. This CDR3 region has 14 residues. The germline V gene encodes CDR1 ENHRY and CDR2 SYGVKD. CDR3 DNA sequence: TGTGCCACCCTAGCGGGAGTAGACACCGGGGAGCTGTTTTTT. It encodes CATLAGVDTGELFF.

This chain uses TRBV30 with TRBJ2-3, with TRBD2 matching 13 bases. The germline V gene encodes CDR1 GTSNPN and CDR2 SVGIG (reference sequence). The CDR3 consists of 16 residues. The V gene end was trimmed by 0 bases and the J gene end by 4 bases; junction bases not matched to a gene: 4. In DNA form, the CDR3 reads TGTGCCTGGAGTGTAGGACTAGCGGGAGAGGCAGATACGCAGTATTTT. Translating it yields CAWSVGLAGEADTQYF.

The chain couples TRBV7-9 to TRBJ2-1, with 9 bases that match TRBD2. V was clipped by 1 base and J by 0 bases; unmatched bases: 4. Germline V CDR1 and CDR2: SEHNR, FQNEAQ (reference sequence). The CDR3 extends over 17 amino acids. The CDR3 nucleotides read TGTGCCAGCAGCTTAGGGGATAGCGGGAGCTCCTACAATGAGCAGTTCTTC. It is translated as CASSLGDSGSSYNEQFF.

J is TRBJ1-2 and V is TRBV6-4; D is unclear. This CDR3 contains 15 residues. Trimming stripped 10 bases from V and 5 bases from J, with 23 bases between. Germline V gene lookup returns CDR1 MRHNA and CDR2 SNTAGT. The CDR3 DNA reads TGTGCCAATTCCCTCCCGAGGCCTGAGATTTATGGCTACACCTTC. This codes for CANSLPRPEIYGYTF.

This sequence joins TRBV30 and TRBJ1-5; 7 bases agree with TRBD1. Germline V lookup: CDR1 GTSNPN, CDR2 SVGIG (reference sequence). The CDR3 totals 16 residues. V was clipped by 1 base and J by 11 bases; unmatched bases: 17. The CDR3 loop is CAWSAGQGGQSRAQHF. The CDR3 DNA sequence: TGTGCCTGGAGTGCCGGGCAGGGGGGCCAAAGTCGGGCCCAGCATTTT.

V gene TRBV6-2 or TRBV6-3 combines with J gene TRBJ2-3; 13 bases align to TRBD2. V shed 6 bases and J 5 bases; nucleotides not matched to a gene: 8. This CDR3 is built from 16 residues. Germline V CDR1 and CDR2: MNHEY, SVGEGT. This chain's CDR3 is CASSPLAGGQGDTQYF. CDR3 DNA: TGTGCCAGCAGCCCACTAGCGGGGGGGCAGGGAGATACGCAGTATTTT.

The CDR3 loop reads CASSSTGGPGNTIYF. CDR3 nucleotides: TGTGCCAGCAGCTCGACAGGGGGTCCGGGAAACACCATATATTTT. This chain links TRBV3-1 (or the pseudogene TRBV3-2) with TRBJ1-3, with TRBD1 matching 9 bases. CDR1 LGHDT and CDR2 YNNKEL come from the germline V gene (reference sequence). V lost 5 bases and J lost 4; bases outside the gene matches: 6. This CDR3 comprises 15 residues.

J is TRBJ2-3 and V is TRBV9; TRBD1 might be the D (5 bases). The CDR3 totals 13 residues. The germline gives CDR1 SGDLS, CDR2 YYNGEE. V was trimmed by 0 bases and J by 6 bases, leaving 8 bases between them. This CDR3 reads CASSVGGGDTQYF. The CDR3 DNA is TGTGCCAGCAGCGTAGGGGGCGGCGATACGCAGTATTTT.

The rearrangement uses TRBV7-7 and TRBJ2-2, with D perhaps TRBD1 (5 bases). This CDR3 is built from 15 residues. Per the germline V gene, CDR1 is SSHAT and CDR2 is FNYEAQ (reference sequence). Between the trimmed V and J ends, which lost 1 base and 5 bases, there was a span of 11 bases. Here the CDR3 reads CASSLGSGNTGELFF. For the CDR3, the DNA is TGTGCCAGCAGCTTAGGTTCAGGGAATACCGGGGAGCTGTTTTTT.

V is TRBV11-3 and J is TRBJ2-1, with D maybe TRBD1 (5 bases). The CDR3 is made up of 15 amino acids. The germline V and J ends were trimmed by 1 base and 2 bases, with 9 bases remaining between them. CDR1 is SGHNT, CDR2 YENEEA, per germline. The CDR3 DNA sequence: TGTGCCAGCAGCTTAGGGGGCGGTGCCTACAATGAGCAGTTCTTC. It codes for CASSLGGGAYNEQFF.

This clone has more than one count but fewer than ten. Here the CDR3 reads CASSHYSGQGTGELFF. CDR3 nucleotide sequence: TGCGCCAGCAGCCACTACTCGGGACAGGGAACCGGGGAGCTGTTTTTT. V is TRBV4-1 and J is TRBJ2-2, with 9 bases lining up with TRBD1. The CDR3 has 16 residues. J lost 5 bases, V lost 3 bases, and 7 bases had no gene match. From germline, CDR1 is MGHRA and CDR2 YSYEKL.

The chain uses TRBV30 and TRBJ2-3; 8 bases fit TRBD1. Germline lookup yields CDR1 GTSNPN and CDR2 SVGIG (reference sequence). The CDR3 runs to 13 residues. Unmatched junction bases numbered 9, after V lost 6 bases and J lost 7 bases. The CDR3 region is CACLGRGPNTQYF. The CDR3 region has the DNA TGTGCCTGCTTGGGCAGGGGGCCAAATACGCAGTATTTT.

V and J are TRBV11-2 and TRBJ2-1; 13 bases match TRBD2. Trimming removed 8 bases from V and 6 bases from J; junction bases left unmatched: 4. The germline gives CDR1 SGHAT, CDR2 FQNNGV. This CDR3 is built from 14 residues. This CDR3 is CASQRLAGGNEQFF. In DNA, the CDR3 is TGTGCCAGCCAAAGACTAGCGGGAGGCAATGAGCAGTTCTTC. Looking up the rest from reference TRBV11-2 and TRBJ2-1 gives the full variable domain: EAGVAQSPRYKIIEKRQSVAFWCNPISGHATLYWYQQILGQGPKLLIQFQNNGVVDDSQLPKDRFSAERLKGVDSTLKIQPAKLEDSAVYLCASQRLAGGNEQFFGPGTRLTVL.

V gene TRBV10-3 combines with J gene TRBJ2-7, with 9 bases matching TRBD2. The germline gives CDR1 ENHRY, CDR2 SYGVKD. V shed 6 bases, J shed 4 bases, and the junction held 10 bases outside the gene matches. The CDR3 covers 15 residues. CDR3 sequence: CAIRGSGGREYEQYF. The CDR3 nucleotides read TGTGCCATCAGGGGAAGCGGGGGGCGTGAGTACGAGCAGTACTTC.

This sequence joins TRBV9 and TRBJ2-1; TRBD2 matches 15 bases. Germline values: CDR1 SGDLS, CDR2 YYNGEE. The length of the CDR3 is 17 residues. V was clipped by 3 bases and J by 7 bases; unmatched bases: 8. The CDR3 sequence: CASSDPGLAGGSNEQFF. In nucleotides, the CDR3 is TGTGCCAGCAGCGACCCCGGACTAGCGGGGGGGTCGAATGAGCAGTTCTTC.